The 23 T cell receptor beta chains below all came from one sample that was sequenced in a study of OX40 agonist ivuxolimab in advanced cancers. Measured with immunoSEQ multiplex PCR; TCRdb has only the in-frame clones, and not every one. This sample has about 7,000 clones, with roughly three quarters found just once. This specimen consisted of CD4+ or CD8+ T cells sorted from blood, obtained in a trial of the OX40 agonist ivuxolimab. Receptors originate from an adult with an advanced solid tumor such as melanoma, head and neck, liver or kidney cancer.

The chain uses TRBV7-8 and TRBJ1-2; D not resolved. V shed 4 bases and J shed 7 bases, with 7 bases lying between them. CDR1 is SGHVS, CDR2 FQNEAQ, per germline. The CDR3 is 11 amino acids. The CDR3 is CASSSWAGYTF. The DNA of the CDR3 is TGTGCCAGCAGCTCCTGGGCTGGCTACACCTTC.

This clone was observed a handful of times. The chain couples TRBV23-1 to TRBJ1-1; D remains unclear. TRBV23-1 is identified as an open reading frame with a role that is uncertain. Trimming took 6 bases from V and 2 from J, leaving 10 bases between them. This CDR3 spans 13 amino acids. This CDR3 reads CASRTSGNTEAFF. DNA for the CDR3: TGCGCCAGCAGGACCTCAGGAAACACTGAAGCTTTCTTT.

The V call is TRBV7-6, the J call TRBJ2-3; D is uncertain. The CDR3 length is 14 residues. V lost 0 bases and J 1 base, leaving 5 bases between the germline ends. Germline V gene sequence: CDR1 SGHVS, CDR2 FNYEAQ. The CDR3 coding sequence is TGTGCCAGCAGCTTAGCGAGTGGCACAGATACGCAGTATTTT. Translated: CASSLASGTDTQYF. Filled out from reference TRBV7-6 and TRBJ2-3, the complete variable domain reads GAGVSQSPRYKVTKRGQDVALRCDPISGHVSLYWYRQALGQGPEFLTYFNYEAQQDKSGLPNDRFSAERPEGSISTLTIQRTEQRDSAMYRCASSLASGTDTQYFGPGTRLTVL.

In DNA form, the CDR3 reads TGTGCCAGCAGTTCTAGCGGGAGGCCAGGTGAGCAGTTCTTC. Translating gives CASSSSGRPGEQFF. V and J are TRBV6-5 and TRBJ2-1, with 11 bases matching TRBD2. Germline V gene sequence: CDR1 MNHEY, CDR2 SVGAGI. This CDR3 region has 14 residues. Unmatched junction bases numbered 5, after V lost 4 bases and J lost 9 bases.

V is TRBV11-2 and J is TRBJ2-1, with D possibly matching TRBD1 (5 bases). The CDR3 runs 12 residues. V was shortened by 1 base and J by 10 bases, with 8 bases between the two germline ends. Per the germline V gene, CDR1 is SGHAT and CDR2 is FQNNGV. The CDR3 DNA reads as TGTGCCAGCAGCTTAGGGGGCGGCGAGCAGTTCTTC. Translating gives CASSLGGGEQFF.

The J gene is TRBJ2-7, the V gene TRBV21-1; TRBD2, the table's D call, lacks a check against the DNA. TRBV21-1 represents a pseudogene. The CDR3 is 18 amino acids. CDR3 coding DNA: TGTGCCAGCAGCAAAGGCCGGGGACTACGCGGTGGAAGCTACGAGCAGTACTTC. Translation: CASSKGRGLRGGSYEQYF.

In DNA, the CDR3 is TGCAGCGTTGAAGGGGGGCCGAGGGACAATGAGCAGTTCTTC. Residues: CSVEGGPRDNEQFF. V and J are TRBV29-1 and TRBJ2-1, with a possible D match to TRBD1 (6 bases). CDR3 length equals 14 residues. The V end lost 1 base, the J end lost 5 bases, and 12 bases lay between the germline ends. Germline V lookup: CDR1 SQVTM, CDR2 ANQGSEA.

This chain uses TRBV14 with TRBJ2-7; D is unclear. The germline V and J ends were trimmed by 3 bases and 4 bases, with 7 bases remaining between them. Germline V gene lookup returns CDR1 SGHDN and CDR2 FVKESK. The CDR3 runs 12 residues. In DNA form, the CDR3 reads TGTGCCAGCAGCCACAGAAGGTACGAGCAGTACTTC. Amino acids: CASSHRRYEQYF.

This rearrangement joins TRBV27 to TRBJ2-1; D is ambiguous. CDR1 MNHEY and CDR2 SMNVEV come from the germline V gene (reference sequence). This CDR3 is 12 amino acids long. V lost 4 bases and J lost 8, with 9 bases in between. CDR3 loop: CASSSSNHEQFF. As DNA, the CDR3 is TGTGCCAGCAGTTCGAGTAATCATGAGCAGTTCTTC.

The J gene is TRBJ1-4, the V gene TRBV7-6, with D maybe TRBD1 (5 bases). Germline CDR1 SGHVS, CDR2 FNYEAQ. The CDR3 covers 14 residues. Trimming took off 6 bases at V and 8 bases at J, with 16 bases between the two ends. CDR3 residues: CASSSGWSREKLFF. CDR3 coding DNA: TGTGCCAGCAGTTCAGGGTGGAGTAGGGAAAAACTGTTTTTT.

The J gene is TRBJ1-1, the V gene TRBV6-5, with 7 positions matching TRBD1. The ends lost 4 bases at V and 0 bases at J; junction bases unmatched: 5. Germline V gives CDR1 MNHEY, CDR2 SVGAGI. The CDR3 length is 15 residues. The chain's CDR3 is CASSLDRLMNTEAFF. CDR3 nucleotides: TGTGCCAGCAGTTTGGACAGGCTCATGAACACTGAAGCTTTCTTT.

This sequence joins TRBV27 and TRBJ1-2; 7 nucleotides line up with TRBD1. V lost 3 bases, J lost 5 bases, and 6 bases stayed unmatched. The CDR3 runs to 14 residues. CDR1 and CDR2 (germline): MNHEY, SMNVEV (reference sequence). CDR3 amino acids: CASSFLRDSYGYTF. CDR3 nucleotides: TGTGCCAGCAGTTTCCTCCGGGACAGTTATGGCTACACCTTC.

The chain has TRBV5-4 and TRBJ2-1; perhaps D is TRBD1 or TRBD2 (5 bases each). This CDR3 contains 17 residues. Germline lookup yields CDR1 SGHNT and CDR2 YYREEE (reference sequence). V lost 3 bases and J 0 bases, leaving 16 bases between the germline ends. The CDR3 coding sequence is TGTGCCAGCAGCTCCCCTGGGGCGGGTAGCTCCTACAATGAGCAGTTCTTC. The encoded protein is CASSSPGAGSSYNEQFF.

The chain links TRBV5-6 to TRBJ2-7, with 8 bases aligning to TRBD2. This CDR3 has 17 residues. Per germline, CDR1 SGHDT and CDR2 YYEEEE. The V segment lost 4 bases and the J segment 5 bases; nucleotides outside the gene matches: 17. CDR3 DNA sequence: TGTGCCAGCAGCCTCCAACCCCCAGCGGGAGCCATCAACGAGCAGTACTTC. Its protein product is CASSLQPPAGAINEQYF. Filled out from reference TRBV5-6 and TRBJ2-7, the complete variable domain reads DAGVTQSPTHLIKTRGQQVTLRCSPKSGHDTVSWYQQALGQGPQFIFQYYEEEERQRGNFPDRFSGHQFPNYSSELNVNALLLGDSALYLCASSLQPPAGAINEQYFGPGTRLTVT.

The rearrangement uses TRBV4-2 and TRBJ1-3, with 8 bases matching TRBD1. The CDR3 length is 18 residues. V was clipped by 4 bases and J by 0 bases; unmatched bases: 11. CDR1 LGHNA and CDR2 YNFKEQ come from the germline V gene. This chain's CDR3 is CASSPPGTGVSSGNTIYF. The CDR3 DNA sequence: TGTGCCAGCAGCCCTCCTGGGACAGGAGTCTCCTCTGGAAACACCATATATTTT.

The chain links TRBV14 to TRBJ2-3; no clear D. V dropped 0 bases and J dropped 5 bases, with 6 bases sitting between them. Germline V gives CDR1 SGHDN, CDR2 FVKESK. The CDR3 loop spans 13 amino acids. CDR3 sequence: CASSQDFGDTQYF. For the CDR3, the DNA is TGTGCCAGCAGCCAAGATTTCGGAGATACGCAGTATTTT.

The chain recombines TRBV19 with TRBJ2-5, with TRBD1 identical over 8 bases. V trimming: 4 bases; J trimming: 1 base; junction bases outside the gene matches: 8. This CDR3 is 16 amino acids long. Germline CDR1 and CDR2: LNHDA and SQIVND (reference sequence). CDR3 sequence: CASSTPGTGLQETQYF. The CDR3, as DNA: TGTGCCAGTAGTACCCCCGGGACAGGTCTCCAAGAGACCCAGTACTTC.

This clone has just one count. The chain is built from TRBV11-1 and TRBJ2-2; D not resolved. V shed 1 base and J shed 5 bases, with 11 bases lying between them. Germline values: CDR1 SGHAT, CDR2 FQDESV (reference sequence). The CDR3 consists of 15 residues. The CDR3 is CASSLEEPRTGELFF. As DNA, the CDR3 is TGTGCCAGCAGCTTAGAGGAGCCTAGAACCGGGGAGCTGTTTTTT.

The V call is TRBV6-1, the J call TRBJ2-5; 8 bases align to TRBD1. The CDR3 contains 13 residues. Germline-derived CDR1 and CDR2 are MNHNS and SASEGT. Unmatched junction bases numbered 7, after V lost 6 bases and J lost 7 bases. CDR3 nucleotide sequence: TGTGCCAGCAGGAGGGACAGGACGTCGACCCAGTACTTC. It codes for CASRRDRTSTQYF.

The genes are TRBV29-1 and TRBJ2-1, with D unresolved. The CDR3 runs to 13 residues. Trimming removed 4 bases from V and 6 bases from J, with 13 bases in between. Per the germline V gene, CDR1 is SQVTM and CDR2 is ANQGSEA. As DNA, the CDR3 is TGCAGCGTTGGTAGGCCCAACCGCAATGAGCAGTTCTTC. Its protein is CSVGRPNRNEQFF.

This chain joins TRBV13 and TRBJ2-7, with 7 bases matching TRBD2. Germline CDR1 and CDR2: PRHDT and FYEKMQ (reference sequence). With V trimmed by 5 bases and J by 4 bases, 5 bases remained unmatched. This CDR3 region has 13 residues. The CDR3 bases are TGTGCCAGCAGCGGGGGGGAGGGTTACGAGCAGTACTTC. Protein: CASSGGEGYEQYF.

This clone came up a few times. The V and J genes are TRBV7-8 and TRBJ1-5, with a weak D call TRBD1 (6 bases). This CDR3 has 15 residues. In germline, CDR1 is SGHVS, CDR2 FQNEAQ. Trimming removed 5 bases from V and 6 bases from J, with 17 bases in between. DNA for the CDR3: TGTGCCAGCAGCGGATATCAGGGGCCGTCTCAGCCCCAGCATTTT. Translating it yields CASSGYQGPSQPQHF.

The V and J genes are TRBV11-2 and TRBJ2-2; D possibly matches TRBD1 or TRBD2 (5 bases each). CDR1 and CDR2 (germline): SGHAT, FQNNGV. This CDR3 contains 14 residues. Trimming shortened V by 5 bases and J by 8 bases, and 15 bases separated the two germline ends. The CDR3 DNA is TGTGCCAGCAGCGCCAAAGGGACGGGTGGGGAGCTGTTTTTT. Amino acids: CASSAKGTGGELFF.